A selection of T cell receptor beta chains follows, all from one sample in a study of blood T cells in healthy people across ages. One entry per CDR3 protein results from TCRdb running MiXCR on the 5' RACE reads. The data contain approximately 290,000 distinct CDR3 sequences, 27% of them singletons. The sequencing input was blood. Receptor source: a woman in her 70s in good health. The CDR3 runs from the conserved cysteine through the conserved F or W. A D gene is named only where the DNA matches it firmly. The size field is filled for only some rows; it gives once, few, many or a size class.

v_gene,abundance,d_gene,j_gene,CDR3nt,CDR3aa
TRBV7-3,many,TRBD2,TRBJ2-2,TGTGCCAGCAGCCACGGGGGAGGGAGAACCGGGGAGCTGTTTTTT,CASSHGGGRTGELFF
TRBV6-5,few,TRBD1,TRBJ1-1,TGTGCCAGCAGTTACTCAGGGGACAGATCGCTTTTCTTT,CASSYSGDRSLFF
TRBV12-3/TRBV12-4,-,-,TRBJ2-5,TGTGCCAGCACGGAGGTGGGGCCCCAGTACTTC,CASTEVGPQYF
TRBV2,few,-,TRBJ2-4,TGTGCCAGCAGTCCCACTCTCGCGGGAACGGGGCGTCAAAACATTCAGTACTTC,CASSPTLAGTGRQNIQYF
TRBV6-2/TRBV6-3,few,TRBD1,TRBJ2-5,TGTGCCAGCAGTCCAGCGACAGGGGTCTTCGCTGAGCAGTACTTC,CASSPATGVFAEQYF
TRBV9,few,TRBD2,TRBJ2-4,TGTGCCAGCAGCGGCGGGAGTAACATTCAGTACTTC,CASSGGSNIQYF
TRBV20-1,many,-,TRBJ2-7,TGCAGTGCTAGTGAAGCGACCAGGGTCTCCTACGAGCAGTACTTC,CSASEATRVSYEQYF
TRBV28,-,-,TRBJ1-2,TGTGCCAGCAAATCCGGGACGGCCATGAGGCGCTACACCTTC,CASKSGTAMRRYTF
TRBV28,many,-,TRBJ2-1,TGTGCCAGCAGTACCCCGAGTTTAAGTGAGCAGTTCTTC,CASSTPSLSEQFF
TRBV7-9,few,TRBD1,TRBJ1-2,TGTGCCAGCAGCTTAATGAGGGGGGGGACAGGACTCTATGGCTACACCTTC,CASSLMRGGTGLYGYTF
TRBV27,few,-,TRBJ1-6,TGTGCCAGCAGTCCTACAGCGCCAAGCCACGCTTTAAGCTTTGGCCGACTTCACCACTTT,CASSPTAPSHALSFGRLHHF
TRBV19,-,TRBD2,TRBJ2-7,TGTGCCAGTAGTATTGGAGCGGGAGTCTACGAGCAGTACTTC,CASSIGAGVYEQYF
TRBV4-3,-,-,TRBJ2-1,TGCGCCAGCAGCCAAGATCGTACTAGCACCTATTACAATGAGCAGTTCTTC,CASSQDRTSTYYNEQFF
TRBV20-1,few,-,TRBJ2-1,TGCAGTGCTAACCGGGATAAGAATGAGCAGTTCTTC,CSANRDKNEQFF
TRBV29-1,-,TRBD1,TRBJ1-2,TGCAGCGTTGGACAGGGGAAAGATGGCCACACCTTC,CSVGQGKDGHTF
TRBV6-6,many,-,TRBJ2-7,TGTGCCAGCAGTGACGGTTTGGGGACGTCCTACGAGCAGTACTTC,CASSDGLGTSYEQYF
TRBV12-3/TRBV12-4,few,TRBD1,TRBJ1-1,TGTGCCAGCAGGGGGACAGGGGGCAGTCGCACTGAAGCTTTCTTT,CASRGTGGSRTEAFF
TRBV5-1,-,-,TRBJ1-1,TGCGCCAGCAGCTTATGGCGGGGATCGATGAACACTGAAGCTTTCTTT,CASSLWRGSMNTEAFF
TRBV6-5,-,-,TRBJ1-2,TGTGCCAGCTCCAGCCTTGGCCGATCTAACTATGGCTACACCTTC,CASSSLGRSNYGYTF
TRBV5-1,many,TRBD1,TRBJ2-7,TGCGCCAGCAGCTCGTACAACCGGGACAGGGCCTACGAGCAGTACTTC,CASSSYNRDRAYEQYF
TRBV5-1,-,-,TRBJ2-1,TGCGCCAGCAGCTACGACAGGGAGGGTACTGACTCGGTCTTC,CASSYDREGTDSVF
TRBV7-2,few,-,TRBJ2-1,TGTGCCAGCAGCTTAGGGACCGAGGGGTTCAATGAGCAGTTCTTC,CASSLGTEGFNEQFF
TRBV20-1,-,-,TRBJ2-3,TGCAGTGCTACAGAGACAGGAACAGATACGCAGTATTTT,CSATETGTDTQYF
TRBV5-1,-,-,TRBJ2-1,TGCGCCAGCAGCTTGGCCCGAGGGTCCTACAATGAGCAGTTCTTC,CASSLARGSYNEQFF
TRBV3-1,few,-,TRBJ2-7,TGTGCCAGCAGCCACCGGTGGCTGCCGAACGAGCAGTACTTC,CASSHRWLPNEQYF
TRBV5-7,-,-,TRBJ2-1,TGTGCCAGCAGCTTGGAGGCGGGAACGGGCACCTACAATGAGCAGTTCTTC,CASSLEAGTGTYNEQFF
TRBV6-5,many,-,TRBJ2-2,TGTGCCAGCAGTTACAAGGGGGAGAACACCGGGGAGCTGTTTTTT,CASSYKGENTGELFF
TRBV5-1,-,-,TRBJ1-5,TGCGCCAGCAGCTTTGACGGCGTCCCCGGGCAGCCCCAGCATTTT,CASSFDGVPGQPQHF
TRBV14,-,-,TRBJ1-2,TGTGCCAGCAGTCTCCCGGGTGGCTACACCTTC,CASSLPGGYTF
TRBV29-1,few,-,TRBJ2-7,TGCAGCGTTGAAGATGGGGGAGGGCAGTACTTC,CSVEDGGGQYF
TRBV28,-,-,TRBJ2-2,TGTGCCAGCAGCTCCGTGGGGGTCTACGCCGGGGAGCTGTTTTTT,CASSSVGVYAGELFF
TRBV20-1,-,TRBD2,TRBJ2-5,TGCAGTGCTAGATATAGCGGGAAGCAAGAGACCCAGTACTTC,CSARYSGKQETQYF
TRBV12-3/TRBV12-4,-,-,TRBJ1-3,TGTGCCAGCATTTTTGGGTCTAGGTTCTCTGGAAACACCATATATTTT,CASIFGSRFSGNTIYF
TRBV7-6,few,-,TRBJ1-1,TGTGCCAGCAGCTTAGGGGGGGGTGTGGGTACTGAAGCTTTCTTT,CASSLGGGVGTEAFF
TRBV10-3,-,TRBD2,TRBJ2-1,TGTGCCATCAGTGAGTTAACTAGCGGGGGCCCTTTGTTCTTC,CAISELTSGGPLFF
TRBV28,-,-,TRBJ1-2,TGTGCCAGCAGTTTTACAGATCCTTATGGCTACACCTTC,CASSFTDPYGYTF
TRBV7-2,many,TRBD2,TRBJ2-7,TGTGCCAGCAGACGGGGGGTTTCCTACGAGCAGTACTTC,CASRRGVSYEQYF
TRBV11-2,few,TRBD2,TRBJ2-6,TGTGCCAGCAGCTCGAGAGCCTTGACTAGCCGGGTCCTATCCCTGTCTGGGGCCAACGTCCTGACTTTC,CASSSRALTSRVLSLSGANVLTF
TRBV20-1,-,TRBD2,TRBJ2-1,TGCAGTGCTAGCCGACTAGCGGATCTTGCGAGCAGAAACAATGAGCAGTTCTTC,CSASRLADLASRNNEQFF
TRBV18,-,-,TRBJ1-1,TGTGCCAGCTCACCAGGGGGGGCGGTCACTGAAGCTTTCTTT,CASSPGGAVTEAFF
TRBV5-1,few,-,TRBJ1-3,TGCGCCAGCAGCTTGGTTGCCGAGAGCCCTGGAAACACCATATATTTT,CASSLVAESPGNTIYF
TRBV27,few,TRBD1,TRBJ2-5,TGTGCCAGCAGTTTCCGGGACAGCCAAGAGACCCAGTACTTC,CASSFRDSQETQYF
TRBV29-1,few,TRBD2,TRBJ2-1,TGCAGCGTTGCAGTGATGAGCGGGAGGGAAAATGAGCAGTTCTTC,CSVAVMSGRENEQFF